These 21 T cell receptor beta chains share one sample of origin, sequenced in a study of shared clonotypes between healthy human individuals. Some clones are missing from TCRdb's copy, which holds only in-frame ones; the method was immunoSEQ multiplex PCR. Among about 960,000 clones, less than 85% were seen once, and the ten largest hold around 1.4%. Sequencing was carried out using memory CD4+ T cells sorted from blood. Sample subset: CD45RA-negative fraction. These receptors originate from a young man in good health.

Comments on this clone: Other DNA sequences in the sample encode the same CDR3. V and J are TRBV18 and TRBJ1-1, with unresolved D. CDR3 length equals 13 residues. Germline-derived CDR1 and CDR2 are KGHSH and LQKENI. The V gene lost 6 bases and the J gene lost 0 bases, with 8 bases spanning the gap. CDR3 sequence (DNA): TGTGCCAGCTCTCCGGACCTGAACACTGAAGCTTTCTTT. Translated, it gives CASSPDLNTEAFF.

The V and J genes are TRBV13 and TRBJ2-1; 8 bases line up with TRBD2. Trimming at V came to 4 bases and at J to 12 bases, leaving 8 bases not matched to a gene. The CDR3 is 13 residues long. Germline CDR1 is PRHDT and CDR2 is FYEKMQ (reference sequence). The CDR3 bases are TGTGCCAGCAGCTCAACGACTAGCGTCTCGCAGTTCTTC. Translation gives CASSSTTSVSQFF.

For this clone: At one end, the junction sequence differs from germline, possibly due to a read error. This CDR3 reads CASNLGSGNTIYF. CDR3 in DNA: TGTGCCAGCAACTTAGGCTCTGGAAACACCATATATTTT. The gene calls are TRBV7-9 and TRBJ1-3; D ambiguous. Germline V gene lookup returns CDR1 SEHNR and CDR2 FQNEAQ (reference sequence). This CDR3 is 13 amino acids long.

The V call is TRBV16, the J call TRBJ1-4; 7 nucleotides line up with TRBD1. The CDR3 runs 14 residues. Germline V gene data show CDR1 as KGHSY and CDR2 as FQNENV. With 3 bases clipped from V and 7 bases from J, the junction kept 5 bases outside the gene matches. CDR3 sequence reads: CASSHRQGTEKLFF. The CDR3 DNA sequence: TGTGCCAGCAGCCACAGACAGGGTACTGAAAAACTGTTTTTT.

This clone was recorded only once. The CDR3, as DNA: TGCGCCAGCAGCCAAGATCGGCTAGCCTTGGGCGAGCAGTACTTC. Protein product: CASSQDRLALGEQYF. The chain is built from TRBV4-1 and TRBJ2-7, with D possibly being TRBD2 (5 bases). This CDR3 has 15 residues. Germline V lookup: CDR1 MGHRA, CDR2 YSYEKL. V was pared by 0 bases and J by 6 bases, with 15 bases between.

This rearrangement joins TRBV9 to TRBJ2-2, with 10 bases aligning to TRBD2. The CDR3 loop spans 18 amino acids. V was pared by 0 bases and J by 0 bases, with 5 bases of the junction left unmatched. The germline V gene has CDR1 SGDLS and CDR2 YYNGEE. The CDR3 loop is CASSVGASGGPNTGELFF. The DNA for the CDR3 is TGTGCCAGCAGCGTAGGGGCTAGCGGGGGCCCGAACACCGGGGAGCTGTTTTTT.

This clone was recorded at least ten times. This chain joins TRBV28 and TRBJ1-1; weak D call: TRBD1 (6 bases). CDR3 size: 11 residues. Trimming cost V 2 bases and J 11 bases, with 9 bases left between them. Per the germline V gene, CDR1 is MDHEN and CDR2 is SYDVKM. The CDR3 nucleotides read TGTGCCAGCAGTTTACAGGGGAGGGCTTTCTTT. Amino acids: CASSLQGRAFF.

Comments on this clone: Possible read error: a much larger clone is one base away. The same CDR3 is also encoded by other DNA sequences in this sample. The J gene is TRBJ2-7, the V gene TRBV10-3, with D unresolved. V lost 2 bases and J lost 3, with 2 bases in between. The CDR3 loop spans 11 amino acids. Germline CDR1 and CDR2: ENHRY and SYGVKD. CDR3 region: CAISEVYEQYF. The CDR3 nucleotides read TGTGCCATCAGTGAGGTCTACGAGCAGTACTTC.

CDR3 bases: TGTGCCAGCAGCATCCTAGCGGGAGGGAAGTCCAGTGAGCAGTTCTTC. Its translation is CASSILAGGKSSEQFF. The gene calls are TRBV11-2 and TRBJ2-1; TRBD2 matches 12 bases. V lost 5 bases to trimming and J lost 9 bases; unmatched junction nucleotides: 11. CDR1 SGHAT and CDR2 FQNNGV come from the germline V gene. CDR3 length equals 16 residues.

In its sample, this clone was seen once. The chain is built from TRBV6-4 and TRBJ1-1, with 8 bases fitting TRBD1. CDR1 and CDR2 from the germline V gene are MRHNA and SNTAGT. The CDR3 runs to 14 residues. V was clipped by 8 bases and J by 3 bases; unmatched bases: 8. The chain's CDR3 is CASGPGGWDTEAFF. The CDR3 bases are TGTGCCAGCGGCCCAGGGGGCTGGGACACTGAAGCTTTCTTT.

V usage is TRBV4-3 and J usage is TRBJ2-4; perhaps TRBD1 as D (6 bases). Germline CDR1 LGHNA, CDR2 YSLEER. Trimming took 0 bases from V and 2 from J, leaving 14 bases between them. The CDR3 length is 17 residues. CDR3 DNA sequence: TGCGCCAGCAGCCAAGAGATCACAGGGCAATCCAAAAACATTCAGTACTTC. Protein sequence: CASSQEITGQSKNIQYF.

This clone appeared once. J is TRBJ2-7 and V is TRBV5-1, with 7 bases aligning to TRBD1. CDR3 size: 15 residues. In germline, CDR1 is SGHRS, CDR2 YFSETQ. Trimming removed 4 bases from V and 3 bases from J; junction bases left unmatched: 10. For the CDR3, the DNA is TGCGCCAGCAGCCTCAGGACAGGCGACATCTACGAGCAGTACTTC. As protein: CASSLRTGDIYEQYF.

This clone was detected a few times. CDR3 bases: TGTGCCAGCAGTTGGACTAGCGGGGGGATCCAAGAGACCCAGTACTTC. Its protein is CASSWTSGGIQETQYF. The chain carries TRBV2 and TRBJ2-5; 14 bases are shared with TRBD2. V lost 5 bases to trimming and J lost 1 base; unmatched junction nucleotides: 3. The CDR3 is 16 residues long. Germline V gives CDR1 SNHLY, CDR2 FYNNEI.

The chain recombines TRBV15 with TRBJ1-2; TRBD1 aligns across 12 bases. The CDR3 runs to 15 residues. Per germline, CDR1 LNHNV and CDR2 YYDKDF (reference sequence). Trimming removed 9 bases from V and 6 bases from J; junction bases left unmatched: 11. This chain's CDR3 is CATSRRDRGRHGYTF. CDR3 DNA: TGTGCCACTTCGCGCCGGGACAGGGGGCGTCATGGCTACACCTTC.

This clone was picked up a small number of times. The gene calls are TRBV30 and TRBJ2-7, with D perhaps TRBD1 (6 bases). The germline V and J ends were trimmed by 2 bases and 4 bases, with 9 bases remaining between them. The V gene's germline CDR1 is GTSNPN and CDR2 SVGIG (reference sequence). The CDR3 totals 12 residues. The CDR3 DNA follows: TGTGCCTGGAGTACAGGGAGATACGAGCAGTACTTC. It is translated as CAWSTGRYEQYF.

The CDR3 DNA reads TGTGCCAGCAGCTCCGGGTCCCCGGGGACCGGGGAGCTGTTTTTT. Translated, it gives CASSSGSPGTGELFF. The rearrangement uses TRBV21-1 and TRBJ2-2; TRBD2 was called by the table and not checked on the DNA. TRBV21-1 is a recognized pseudogene. This CDR3 has 15 amino acids.

The rearrangement uses TRBV4-3 and TRBJ2-2, with TRBD2 as a possible D gene (6 bases). V was pared by 1 base and J by 2 bases, with 14 bases between. Germline CDR1 is LGHNA and CDR2 is YSLEER. The length of the CDR3 is 17 residues. The CDR3 loop is CASSQVSQRANTGELFF. CDR3 coding DNA: TGCGCCAGCAGCCAAGTCTCTCAGCGGGCCAACACCGGGGAGCTGTTTTTT.

Remarks on this clone: This CDR3 is also generated by other DNA sequences in the sample. The chain carries TRBV7-6 and TRBJ2-5, with 8 bases matching TRBD2. This CDR3 is built from 14 residues. The germline V gene has CDR1 SGHVS and CDR2 FNYEAQ. V trimming: 5 bases; J trimming: 3 bases; junction bases outside the gene matches: 5. CDR3 sequence: CASSVRGGEETQYF. The CDR3 DNA reads TGTGCCAGCAGCGTCCGGGGGGGGGAAGAGACCCAGTACTTC.

The chain has TRBV30 and TRBJ2-7; TRBD1 is a possible D gene (7 bases). The CDR3 is 12 amino acids. The V and J ends lost 3 bases and 7 bases respectively, with 13 bases between them. CDR1 is GTSNPN and CDR2 is SVGIG in the germline V gene (reference sequence). CDR3 protein: CAWSARGVEQYF. As DNA, the CDR3 is TGTGCCTGGAGCGCCAGGGGGGTTGAGCAGTACTTC. Drawing the rest from reference TRBV30 and TRBJ2-7, the complete variable domain is SQTIHQWPATLVQPVGSPLSLECTVEGTSNPNLYWYRQAAGRGLQLLFYSVGIGQISSEVPQNLSASRPQDRQFILSSKKLLLSDSGFYLCAWSARGVEQYFGPGTRLTVT.

The rearrangement uses TRBV5-1 and TRBJ1-3; 7 bases are a match to TRBD1. Per germline, CDR1 SGHRS and CDR2 YFSETQ. V was pared by 4 bases and J by 3 bases, with 4 bases of the junction left unmatched. This CDR3 is 14 amino acids long. CDR3 DNA sequence: TGCGCCAGCAGCCAGGGACAGCTTGGAAACACCATATATTTT. It translates to CASSQGQLGNTIYF.

The chain employs TRBV18 and TRBJ1-5, with D unresolved. This CDR3 region has 16 residues. Germline values: CDR1 KGHSH, CDR2 LQKENI. The V gene lost 2 bases and the J gene lost 7 bases, with 18 bases spanning the gap. CDR3 region: CASSPGFVILGQPQHF. CDR3 DNA: TGTGCCAGCTCACCAGGATTCGTCATTTTAGGGCAGCCCCAGCATTTT.